Shown below are 22 T cell receptor beta chains from a single sample sequenced in a study of cytomegalovirus exposure and HLA in healthy donors. PCR employed 60 Vbeta and 13 Jbeta primers. This table comes from immunoSEQ multiplex PCR, and its TCRdb copy is limited to in-frame clones, with some not included. The table lists some 150,000 clones, more than 70% of them singletons. The specimen was PBMCs. All receptors derive from a woman in her 40s in good health and CMV-seropositive.

The chain uses TRBV7-2 and TRBJ2-5, with 8 bases matching TRBD1. Germline CDR1 is SGHTA and CDR2 is FQGNSA. V dropped 3 bases and J dropped 4; count of bases not matched to a gene: 7. CDR3 length: 15 residues. CDR3 sequence reads: CASSLSRGPRETQYF. CDR3 coding DNA: TGTGCCAGCAGCTTGAGCAGGGGGCCTCGAGAGACCCAGTACTTC. Full variable domain (rest looked up from reference TRBV7-2 and TRBJ2-5): GAGVSQSPSNKVTEKGKDVELRCDPISGHTALYWYRQSLGQGLEFLIYFQGNSAPDKSGLPSDRFSAERTGGSVSTLTIQRTQQEDSAVYLCASSLSRGPRETQYFGPGTRLLVL.

The rearrangement uses TRBV11-3 and TRBJ2-1; 7 nucleotides line up with TRBD2. With V trimmed by 0 bases and J by 7 bases, 9 bases remained unmatched. Germline V CDR1 and CDR2: SGHNT, YENEEA. This CDR3 spans 16 amino acids. CDR3 in DNA: TGTGCCAGCAGCTTAGATGGAGGGAGGGGTATAAATGAGCAGTTCTTC. Translating gives CASSLDGGRGINEQFF.

The J gene is TRBJ2-1, the V gene TRBV2, with 9 bases lining up with TRBD2. Germline CDR1 SNHLY, CDR2 FYNNEI. The CDR3 extends over 16 amino acids. With V trimmed by 6 bases and J by 3 bases, 9 bases remained unmatched. The CDR3 loop reads CASSPQTSGIYNEQFF. The CDR3 DNA is TGTGCCAGCAGCCCTCAGACTAGCGGAATCTACAATGAGCAGTTCTTC.

The chain recombines TRBV4-1 with TRBJ2-5, with 8 bases that match TRBD1. The end of the DNA aligns better with TRBJ2-7, so the J call may be wrong. The CDR3 extends over 15 amino acids. Germline V gene sequence: CDR1 MGHRA, CDR2 YSYEKL. The CDR3 bases are TGCGCCAGCAGCCCCGGACAGGGCCCATCCTACGAGCAGTACTTC. It yields the protein CASSPGQGPSYEQYF.

This clone was recorded only once. The chain couples TRBV29-1 to TRBJ2-1, with D uncertain. The germline V gene has CDR1 SQVTM and CDR2 ANQGSEA. Deletions cut 4 bases from V and 0 bases from J, with 10 bases between. The CDR3 totals 14 residues. The CDR3 nucleotides are TGCAGCGTTGTTGTTAGAAGCTCCTACAATGAGCAGTTCTTC. This encodes CSVVVRSSYNEQFF.

This chain uses TRBV15 with TRBJ2-7, with 10 bases that match TRBD2. There are 17 residues in the CDR3. The junction had 10 bases not matched to a gene; V was cut back by 3 bases and J by 2 bases. Germline V lookup: CDR1 LNHNV, CDR2 YYDKDF (reference sequence). The CDR3 reads CATSSVRGAGGTYEQYF. DNA for the CDR3: TGTGCCACCAGCAGCGTCCGCGGAGCGGGAGGGACCTACGAGCAGTACTTC.

The CDR3 DNA follows: TGCAGCGTTGAAAGGGGGCCTACTGAAGCTTTCTTT. It is translated as CSVERGPTEAFF. V usage is TRBV29-1 and J usage is TRBJ1-1; 7 bases fit TRBD1. The CDR3 contains 12 residues. Per the germline V gene, CDR1 is SQVTM and CDR2 is ANQGSEA. Germline trimming cut 2 bases from V and 5 bases from J; bases unmatched to any gene: 2.

The V and J genes are TRBV18 and TRBJ1-2, with 9 bases fitting TRBD1. The germline gives CDR1 KGHSH, CDR2 LQKENI. The V gene end was trimmed by 2 bases and the J gene end by 1 base; junction bases not matched to a gene: 8. The CDR3 is 17 residues long. The CDR3 reads CASSPTGTGLLNYGYTF. The CDR3 DNA reads TGTGCCAGCTCACCAACCGGGACAGGGCTTCTTAACTATGGCTACACCTTC.

The chain carries TRBV4-1 and TRBJ2-3, with 8 bases matching TRBD2. Germline V gene data show CDR1 as MGHRA and CDR2 as YSYEKL. The junction had 6 bases not matched to a gene; V was cut back by 0 bases and J by 4 bases. This CDR3 region has 16 residues. CDR3 in DNA: TGCGCCAGCAGCCAAGAGGGAGCGGGAGCGGCAGATACGCAGTATTTT. It codes for CASSQEGAGAADTQYF.

The V gene is TRBV9, the J gene TRBJ2-3, with D uncertain. The CDR3 loop spans 13 amino acids. Germline V gene lookup returns CDR1 SGDLS and CDR2 YYNGEE. Trimming left V 0 bases short and J 2 bases short, with 4 bases between. The CDR3 region has the DNA TGTGCCAGCAGCGTAGTATCCACAGATACGCAGTATTTT. Its translation is CASSVVSTDTQYF.

Only one count was recorded for this clone. The genes are TRBV28 and TRBJ2-2, with D maybe TRBD2 (5 bases). Germline lookup yields CDR1 MDHEN and CDR2 SYDVKM. The V end lost 8 bases, the J end lost 1 base, and 11 bases lay between the germline ends. The CDR3 extends over 14 amino acids. The CDR3 bases are TGTGCCAGCTTTTCTGGAGGGAACACCGGGGAGCTGTTTTTT. Translated, it gives CASFSGGNTGELFF.

The genes are TRBV6-5 and TRBJ2-7, with 10 bases matching TRBD1. V dropped 5 bases and J dropped 0; count of bases not matched to a gene: 1. Germline CDR1 and CDR2: MNHEY and SVGAGI. The CDR3 loop spans 14 amino acids. The CDR3 coding sequence is TGTGCCAGCAGTAGGACAGGGGGCTCCTACGAGCAGTACTTC. Residues: CASSRTGGSYEQYF.

Note on this clone: A junction boundary mismatches the germline segment, possibly from a read error. V and J are TRBV27 and TRBJ2-5; 7 bases are shared with TRBD1. Looked up from germline, CDR1 is MNHEY and CDR2 is SMNVEV (reference sequence). The CDR3 is 13 residues long. The CDR3 region has the DNA TGTGCCAGCAGTTCGACAGGGCAAGGGACCCAGTACTTC. Protein: CASSSTGQGTQYF.

The table lists this clone with a count of one. The chain links TRBV19 to TRBJ2-2; possible D gene TRBD2, 5 bases. V lost 7 bases and J 4 bases, leaving 10 bases between the germline ends. The CDR3 consists of 13 residues. Germline V CDR1 and CDR2: LNHDA, SQIVND (reference sequence). The CDR3 DNA follows: TGTGCCAGTATGTGGGAGCTCACCGGGGAGCTGTTTTTT. The encoded protein is CASMWELTGELFF. Together with reference TRBV19 and TRBJ2-2, the CDR3 gives the full variable domain: DGGITQSPKYLFRKEGQNVTLSCEQNLNHDAMYWYRQDPGQGLRLIYYSQIVNDFQKGDIAEGYSVSREKKESFPLTVTSAQKNPTAFYLCASMWELTGELFFGEGSRLTVL.

In its sample, this clone was seen a few times. V gene TRBV27 combines with J gene TRBJ2-2; TRBD1 matches 8 bases. The trim removed 8 bases at V and 0 bases at J, leaving 2 bases unmatched. The CDR3 is 14 amino acids. Looked up from germline, CDR1 is MNHEY and CDR2 is SMNVEV (reference sequence). CDR3 coding DNA: TGTGCCAGCGCGGGACAGGCGAACACCGGGGAGCTGTTTTTT. Protein: CASAGQANTGELFF.

CDR3 sequence: CASRVGNQPQHF. CDR3 nucleotide sequence: TGTGCCAGCAGGGTAGGCAATCAGCCCCAGCATTTT. This chain joins TRBV28 and TRBJ1-5; D is unclear. With 6 bases removed from V and 2 bases from J, the gap between germline ends came to 5 bases. Germline-derived CDR1 and CDR2 are MDHEN and SYDVKM. The length of the CDR3 is 12 residues.

The chain links TRBV18 to TRBJ2-6; a possible D gene is TRBD2 (5 bases). Trimming left V 3 bases short and J 3 bases short, with 9 bases between. Germline CDR1 KGHSH, CDR2 LQKENI. The CDR3 extends over 15 amino acids. The CDR3 DNA is TGTGCCAGCTCACCTTCGGGGTTTGGGGCCAACGTCCTGACTTTC. Amino acid sequence: CASSPSGFGANVLTF. The whole variable domain, filled in from reference TRBV18 and TRBJ2-6, reads NAGVMQNPRHLVRRRGQEARLRCSPMKGHSHVYWYRQLPEEGLKFMVYLQKENIIDESGMPKERFSAEFPKEGPSILRIQQVVRGDSAAYFCASSPSGFGANVLTFGAGSRLTVL.

The chain has TRBV11-3 and TRBJ2-3; TRBD2 agrees at 16 bases. This CDR3 contains 20 residues. V shed 5 bases and J 2 bases; nucleotides not matched to a gene: 13. The V gene's germline CDR1 is SGHNT and CDR2 YENEEA. The CDR3 here is CASSPSLGTSGRGHTDTQYF. The CDR3 nucleotides read TGTGCCAGCAGCCCTAGTCTGGGGACTAGCGGGAGGGGGCACACAGATACGCAGTATTTT. Full variable domain (remainder filled in from reference TRBV11-3 and TRBJ2-3): EAGVVQSPRYKIIEKKQPVAFWCNPISGHNTLYWYLQNLGQGPELLIRYENEEAVDDSQLPKDRFSAERLKGVDSTLKIQPAELGDSAVYLCASSPSLGTSGRGHTDTQYFGPGTRLTVL.

The chain combines TRBV28 with TRBJ2-1, with D perhaps TRBD1 (6 bases). Germline assignment: CDR1 MDHEN and CDR2 SYDVKM. This CDR3 is 16 amino acids long. V was pared by 7 bases and J by 0 bases, with 16 bases between. The CDR3 reads CASTRLGGSSYNEQFF. CDR3 in DNA: TGTGCCAGCACCAGGCTAGGGGGAAGCTCCTACAATGAGCAGTTCTTC.

This clone was seen a handful of times. The chain joins TRBV6-5 to TRBJ1-2, with D possibly being TRBD1 (5 bases). Germline CDR1 MNHEY, CDR2 SVGAGI. This CDR3 has 14 residues. Trimming left V 5 bases short and J 5 bases short, with 15 bases between. This CDR3 reads CASSERTGVYGYTF. The CDR3, as DNA: TGTGCCAGCAGTGAAAGGACGGGGGTTTATGGCTACACCTTC.

This clone was seen only a few times. Other DNA sequences in the sample encode the same CDR3. The rearrangement joins TRBV5-1 to TRBJ2-3; 9 nucleotides line up with TRBD1. The ends lost 3 bases at V and 3 bases at J; junction bases unmatched: 2. Germline CDR1 is SGHRS and CDR2 is YFSETQ. CDR3 length equals 14 residues. As DNA, the CDR3 is TGCGCCAGCAGCTCCGGACAGGGGACAGATACGCAGTATTTT. Its translation is CASSSGQGTDTQYF.

The chain uses TRBV11-2 and TRBJ1-4; 9 nucleotides match TRBD1. The length of the CDR3 is 15 residues. Germline trimming cut 0 bases from V and 8 bases from J; bases unmatched to any gene: 4. CDR1 is SGHAT, CDR2 FQNNGV, per germline. CDR3 amino acids: CASSLEQGAIEKLFF. In DNA, the CDR3 is TGTGCCAGCAGCTTAGAACAGGGGGCGATCGAAAAACTGTTTTTT.